Below are 28 T cell receptor beta chains sequenced from a single sample in a study of patients and donors after allogeneic stem cell transplantation. TCRdb re-called the RT-PCR reads with MiXCR, one entry per CDR3 protein. The sample consists of about 230,000 distinct CDR3 sequences, around 14% of them appearing once. Sequencing was performed on blood, either unsorted or a sorted T cell fraction (not recorded which). Receptors originate from a human donor who was either an allogeneic HSCT recipient or a stem cell or donor lymphocyte infusion donor (not recorded which). It is not recorded whose cells these are; they may come from a transplant donor.

This clonotype was observed at least ten times. V is TRBV4-2 and J is TRBJ1-5; D unclear. The germline V gene has CDR1 LGHNA and CDR2 YNFKEQ. The V end lost 1 base, the J end lost 5 bases, and 9 bases lay between the germline ends. CDR3 length: 14 amino acids. CDR3 coding DNA: TGTGCCAGCAGCCAAGGTTCGTCGGATCAGCCCCAGCATTTT. Its protein product is CASSQGSSDQPQHF.

In this sample, this clonotype turned up a few times. The rearrangement joins TRBV12-5 to TRBJ2-6, with D perhaps matching TRBD1 (6 bases). Trimming left V 3 bases short and J 1 base short, with 7 bases between. This CDR3 spans 15 amino acids. The germline gives CDR1 LGHNT, CDR2 FRNRAP. CDR3 protein: CASGLGGSGANVLTF. DNA for the CDR3: TGTGCTAGTGGTTTAGGGGGATCTGGGGCCAACGTCCTGACTTTC.

The chain employs TRBV25-1 and TRBJ1-2; tentatively, D is TRBD1 (5 bases). There are 14 residues in the CDR3. The germline CDR1 and CDR2 sequences are MGHDK and SYGVNS. The V end lost 1 base, the J end lost 3 bases, and 9 bases lay between the germline ends. In DNA, the CDR3 is TGTGCCAGCAGTGAATGGGGCCAAGACTATGGCTACACCTTC. It translates to CASSEWGQDYGYTF.

This clonotype occurred a few times. The V gene is TRBV20-1, the J gene TRBJ1-1, with TRBD1 identical over 7 bases. The CDR3 contains 15 residues. CDR1 and CDR2 (germline): DFQATT, SNEGSKA (reference sequence). J gave up 1 base and V 1 base, and 6 bases lay outside the gene matches. CDR3 loop: CSARGSGGPNTEAFF. The CDR3 DNA is TGCAGTGCTAGAGGTTCAGGGGGGCCGAACACTGAAGCTTTCTTT.

The table lists this clonotype with a few counts. The rearrangement uses TRBV20-1 and TRBJ2-3, with D unresolved. Germline V CDR1 and CDR2: DFQATT, SNEGSKA (reference sequence). Trimming shortened V by 3 bases and J by 0 bases, and 7 bases separated the two germline ends. The CDR3 loop spans 13 amino acids. The CDR3 region is CSASGASTDTQYF. The CDR3 nucleotides are TGCAGTGCTAGTGGAGCTAGCACAGATACGCAGTATTTT.

This clonotype was picked up many times. The chain joins TRBV6-1 to TRBJ1-2; TRBD1 matches 7 bases. With 7 bases clipped from V and 3 bases from J, the junction kept 8 bases outside the gene matches. The CDR3 contains 14 residues. The germline gives CDR1 MNHNS, CDR2 SASEGT. CDR3 in DNA: TGTGCCAGCACCTACAGGGGAAGAGACTATGGCTACACCTTC. Translation gives CASTYRGRDYGYTF.

This clonotype was counted only a few times. V usage is TRBV5-8 and J usage is TRBJ1-1, with no clear D. Deletions cut 4 bases from V and 7 bases from J, with 14 bases between. Germline-derived CDR1 and CDR2 are SGHTS and YDEGEE. This CDR3 has 13 residues. The CDR3 DNA sequence: TGTGCCAGCAGCCGAGAGGGAAGGTTTGAAGCTTTCTTT. This encodes CASSREGRFEAFF.

This clonotype was counted a few times. The chain is built from TRBV7-2 and TRBJ1-1; D is unresolved. The CDR3 extends over 15 amino acids. V lost 3 bases, J lost 0 bases, and 11 bases lay in between. From germline, CDR1 is SGHTA and CDR2 FQGNSA. CDR3 residues: CASSLGGGLNTEAFF. In DNA form, the CDR3 reads TGTGCCAGCAGCTTGGGAGGCGGTCTGAACACTGAAGCTTTCTTT.

This clonotype came up many times. The chain is built from TRBV20-1 and TRBJ2-3; TRBD2 agrees at 9 bases. Trimming at V came to 5 bases and at J to 2 bases, leaving 8 bases not matched to a gene. The CDR3 runs to 15 residues. The germline gives CDR1 DFQATT, CDR2 SNEGSKA (reference sequence). The CDR3 loop is CSAHKASGATDTQYF. The CDR3 DNA reads as TGCAGTGCTCACAAGGCTAGCGGGGCCACAGATACGCAGTATTTT.

This clonotype turned up a few times. The chain carries TRBV2 and TRBJ2-7; 11 bases align to TRBD2. Germline CDR1 and CDR2: SNHLY and FYNNEI. Trimming cost V 2 bases and J 4 bases; bases outside gene matches: 10. The CDR3 sequence is 17 residues long. The CDR3 reads CASSELRLAGGGYEQYF. CDR3 in DNA: TGTGCCAGCAGTGAACTTCGTCTAGCGGGGGGTGGATACGAGCAGTACTTC.

This clonotype was picked up many times. The J gene is TRBJ1-2, the V gene TRBV5-6; TRBD1 agrees at 7 bases. Germline V gene data show CDR1 as SGHDT and CDR2 as YYEEEE. The CDR3 totals 14 residues. V trimming: 5 bases; J trimming: 3 bases; junction bases outside the gene matches: 7. The CDR3: CASSTGTAHYGYTF. CDR3 sequence (DNA): TGTGCCAGCAGTACCGGGACAGCACACTATGGCTACACCTTC.

The chain joins TRBV6-1 to TRBJ2-3, with 9 bases fitting TRBD1. This CDR3 is 14 amino acids long. V lost 7 bases, J lost 6 bases, and 8 bases stayed unmatched. Per the germline V gene, CDR1 is MNHNS and CDR2 is SASEGT. DNA for the CDR3: TGTGCCAGCACGGGACAGGGCGATCGGGATACGCAGTATTTT. This sequence encodes CASTGQGDRDTQYF.

This clonotype has at least ten counts. The V gene is TRBV6-6, the J gene TRBJ2-1; D is unresolved. The CDR3 covers 12 residues. Trimming took 5 bases from V and 6 from J, leaving 8 bases between them. Germline assignment: CDR1 MNHNY and CDR2 SVGAGI (reference sequence). The CDR3 bases are TGTGCCAGCAGTCCTAAGGTCAATGAGCAGTTCTTC. Its translation is CASSPKVNEQFF.

This clonotype was counted a few times. The V call is TRBV11-2, the J call TRBJ2-6; D not certain. The CDR3 is made up of 15 amino acids. Per the germline V gene, CDR1 is SGHAT and CDR2 is FQNNGV. Trimming cost V 5 bases and J 1 base, with 9 bases left between them. The CDR3 DNA reads as TGTGCCAGCAGCCAACGGTGGTCTGGGGCCAACGTCCTGACTTTC. Protein product: CASSQRWSGANVLTF.

This chain uses TRBV7-9 with TRBJ2-3; no firm D call. The CDR3 runs 11 residues. Trimming took off 1 base at V and 6 bases at J, with 2 bases between the two ends. Germline CDR1 reads SEHNR; CDR2 reads FQNEAQ (reference sequence). As DNA, the CDR3 is TGTGCCAGCAGCTTAGTGGATACGCAGTATTTT. This sequence encodes CASSLVDTQYF.

This clonotype has at least ten counts. V is TRBV7-6 and J is TRBJ2-7, with D tentatively TRBD2 (6 bases). The V and J ends lost 2 bases and 5 bases respectively, with 16 bases between them. Germline CDR1 and CDR2: SGHVS and FNYEAQ. The CDR3 covers 15 residues. CDR3 in DNA: TGTGCCAGCAGCTTATCTCGATTTGGGGGGAACGAGCAGTACTTC. Translation: CASSLSRFGGNEQYF.

The genes are TRBV5-6 and TRBJ1-6; D is possibly TRBD1 (5 bases). The CDR3 has 16 residues. The V and J ends lost 3 bases and 9 bases respectively, with 19 bases between them. Germline V gene lookup returns CDR1 SGHDT and CDR2 YYEEEE. The CDR3 sequence is CASSSGVGGIASPLHF. The CDR3 nucleotides read TGTGCCAGCAGCTCTGGGGTGGGGGGTATTGCTTCACCCCTCCACTTT.

This clonotype was observed at least ten times. This sequence joins TRBV29-1 and TRBJ2-5; 8 bases align to TRBD1. This CDR3 has 12 residues. After removal of 6 bases from V and 5 bases from J, the junction contained 5 bases not matched to a gene. The germline CDR1 and CDR2 sequences are SQVTM and ANQGSEA. The DNA for the CDR3 is TGCAGCGTACGACAGGGGTCGGAGACCCAGTACTTC. Encoded protein: CSVRQGSETQYF.

This clonotype was counted a few times. J is TRBJ2-7 and V is TRBV27; D remains unclear. From germline, CDR1 is MNHEY and CDR2 SMNVEV (reference sequence). The CDR3 runs to 18 residues. V was cut by 5 bases and J by 2 bases, with 25 bases left in between. As DNA, the CDR3 is TGTGCCAGCAGTCGATTATATCCTGGGGAATCAAAAACCTACGAGCAGTACTTC. Translating gives CASSRLYPGESKTYEQYF.

The V and J genes are TRBV11-2 and TRBJ1-6; D is unclear. Germline CDR1 SGHAT, CDR2 FQNNGV. The V end was cut by 6 bases, the J end by 5 bases, with 11 bases between. This CDR3 region has 14 residues. CDR3 bases: TGTGCCAGCAGACATACATCAGATAATTCACCCCTCCACTTT. Translated: CASRHTSDNSPLHF.

This clonotype was recorded at least ten times. The rearrangement links TRBV4-1 to TRBJ1-1, with 11 bases lining up with TRBD1. The J segment lost 10 bases and the V segment lost 3 bases, leaving 10 bases of the junction unmatched. Germline CDR1 MGHRA, CDR2 YSYEKL. This CDR3 contains 15 residues. The CDR3 is CASSHPGQGVLRAFF. The DNA of the CDR3 is TGCGCCAGCAGCCATCCGGGACAGGGGGTTCTAAGAGCTTTCTTT.

The V call is TRBV7-6, the J call TRBJ1-5; D is unresolved. Germline CDR1 SGHVS, CDR2 FNYEAQ. Trimming removed 2 bases at V and 6 bases at J, with 8 bases between. The CDR3 loop spans 13 amino acids. The CDR3 loop reads CASSLTGSQPQHF. In DNA, the CDR3 is TGTGCCAGCAGCTTAACGGGGAGTCAGCCCCAGCATTTT.

This clonotype was counted only a few times. V usage is TRBV5-1 and J usage is TRBJ2-7; 8 positions agree with TRBD2. Germline CDR1 reads SGHRS; CDR2 reads YFSETQ. V lost 0 bases and J lost 5; bases outside the gene matches: 4. This CDR3 is 14 amino acids long. DNA for the CDR3: TGCGCCAGCAGCTTGGTAGCGGGGACCCACGAGCAGTACTTC. Its translation is CASSLVAGTHEQYF.

This clonotype was found many times. The genes are TRBV7-2 and TRBJ1-1; TRBD1 matches at 9 bases. V was pared by 2 bases and J by 3 bases, with 7 bases of the junction left unmatched. CDR1 and CDR2 from the germline V gene are SGHTA and FQGNSA. This CDR3 has 16 amino acids. The CDR3 bases are TGTGCCAGCAGCTTAACAGGGGGCGCGAGGGACACTGAAGCTTTCTTT. Protein: CASSLTGGARDTEAFF.

The rearrangement uses TRBV6-2 or TRBV6-3 and TRBJ2-7; 10 bases line up with TRBD1. The V gene's germline CDR1 is MNHEY and CDR2 SVGEGT. CDR3 length: 14 amino acids. With V trimmed by 8 bases and J by 4 bases, 8 bases remained unmatched. Here the CDR3 reads CASDPTGGSYEQYF. Written as DNA, the CDR3 is TGTGCCAGCGATCCGACAGGGGGCTCATACGAGCAGTACTTC.

Only a few counts were recorded for this clonotype. V and J are TRBV18 and TRBJ1-3; D might be TRBD1 (5 bases). V was cut by 2 bases and J by 7 bases, with 15 bases left in between. This CDR3 spans 15 amino acids. From germline, CDR1 is KGHSH and CDR2 LQKENI. CDR3 coding DNA: TGTGCCAGCTCACCAGGGGACGGCCGAGGGAACACCATATATTTT. The encoded protein is CASSPGDGRGNTIYF.

The CDR3 protein is CASRADRVVDEQFF. The CDR3 DNA follows: TGCGCCAGCCGAGCGGACAGGGTGGTCGATGAGCAGTTCTTC. The gene calls are TRBV5-1 and TRBJ2-1, with 8 bases that match TRBD1. This CDR3 comprises 14 residues. Germline CDR1 SGHRS, CDR2 YFSETQ. V lost 7 bases, J lost 8 bases, and 11 bases stayed unmatched.

In this sample, this clonotype turned up a few times. V usage is TRBV14 and J usage is TRBJ1-6; D gene uncertain. Germline V gene lookup returns CDR1 SGHDN and CDR2 FVKESK. This CDR3 comprises 15 residues. Trimming removed 0 bases at V and 7 bases at J, with 10 bases between. CDR3 in amino acids: CASSQDMLGNSPLHF. CDR3 DNA: TGTGCCAGCAGCCAAGATATGCTGGGGAATTCACCCCTCCACTTT.